The source of this TCR beta chain is a study of blood T cells in healthy people across ages. The V gene's germline CDR1 is KGHSH and CDR2 LQKENI. V lost 3 bases to trimming and J lost 0 bases, with 11 bases between them. This CDR3 region has 15 residues. The sample providers were healthy Caucasian people from Russia, aged about 6 to 95. Isolation of PBMCs gave at least 6.5 million cells per sample. Study-wide points: Older age went with lower TCR beta diversity per million T cells, in a roughly linear way.

Comments on this clonotype: What it binds is unknown.

A second PCR of about 7 to 12 cycles used a sample-barcoded 5' primer and a J-beta primer mix. TCRdb independently ran MiXCR on the 5' RACE reads; one entry per CDR3 protein. The data hold 650,000 or so distinct CDR3 sequences, with over 40% observed a single time. Sequenced input: blood. The rearrangement links TRBV18 to TRBJ1-2; D gene unclear. The source is an elderly woman in good health. The CDR3 DNA is TGTGCCAGCTCACCTCTCGAGGGCCCTAACTATGGCTACACCTTC. It is translated as CASSPLEGPNYGYTF.